Shown below are 27 T cell receptor beta chains from a single sample sequenced in a study of cytomegalovirus exposure and HLA in healthy donors (dated by TCRdb to the late 2010s). Library construction relied on the immunoSEQ multiplex PCR assay. The multiplex PCR relied on a mix of 60 forward primers for TCR Vbeta segments and 13 reverse primers for TCR Jbeta segments. Not all clones reach the TCRdb copy of this immuneACCESS table, which keeps in-frame sequences only. Checked studies attribute under half of the gap to unresolved V genes and leave the rest unexplained. Within this sample are about 140,000 clones, with 65% to 80% of them counted one time only. The top ten clones comprise 7% of the sample. The sequencing sample was made of PBMCs. Receptors originate from a man under 40 in good health and CMV-seronegative.

The chain links TRBV27 to TRBJ2-5, with 10 bases lining up with TRBD1. Germline values: CDR1 MNHEY, CDR2 SMNVEV (reference sequence). This CDR3 has 14 residues. V shed 3 bases and J 7 bases; nucleotides not matched to a gene: 5. The chain's CDR3 is CASSFGTGAGTQYF. CDR3 sequence (DNA): TGTGCCAGCAGTTTCGGGACAGGGGCCGGGACCCAGTACTTC.

The CDR3 sequence: CASRRQGANAEAFF. The CDR3, as DNA: TGTGCCAGCAGGAGACAGGGAGCTAACGCTGAAGCTTTCTTT. The V call is TRBV28, the J call TRBJ1-1, with TRBD1 identical over 7 bases. V gave up 6 bases and J gave up 6 bases; unmatched junction bases: 10. Germline V lookup: CDR1 MDHEN, CDR2 SYDVKM. CDR3 length: 14 residues.

V and J are TRBV5-6 and TRBJ2-5; 7 nucleotides align to TRBD2. This CDR3 comprises 15 residues. In germline, CDR1 is SGHDT, CDR2 YYEEEE. V lost 2 bases, J lost 2 bases, and 6 bases stayed unmatched. CDR3 DNA sequence: TGTGCCAGCAGCTTCTCAGCGCGGGGGCAAGAGACCCAGTACTTC. It translates to CASSFSARGQETQYF.

The CDR3 DNA reads as TGTGCCACCAGCAGAGACCAGGGGGGTGACAATCAGCCCCAGCATTTT. Its translation: CATSRDQGGDNQPQHF. The chain carries TRBV15 and TRBJ1-5, with 7 bases identical to TRBD1. After removal of 0 bases from V and 3 bases from J, the junction contained 5 bases not matched to a gene. This CDR3 region has 16 residues. Germline lookup yields CDR1 LNHNV and CDR2 YYDKDF (reference sequence).

The chain recombines TRBV27 with TRBJ2-2; 7 bases map to TRBD1. J lost 3 bases, V lost 4 bases, and 5 bases had no gene match. Germline values: CDR1 MNHEY, CDR2 SMNVEV (reference sequence). This CDR3 comprises 15 residues. CDR3 nucleotide sequence: TGTGCCAGCAGTTGGAGACAGGGCCACACCGGGGAGCTGTTTTTT. Amino acids: CASSWRQGHTGELFF.

This clone has only a few counts. The CDR3 nucleotides read TGTGCCAGTGAAGTTTCGCCCCTAGGAACGCCCCAGCATTTT. Its translation is CASEVSPLGTPQHF. This chain connects TRBV6-1 to TRBJ1-5; D not certain. Per germline, CDR1 MNHNS and CDR2 SASEGT. This CDR3 region has 14 residues. The germline V and J ends were trimmed by 9 bases and 9 bases, with 21 bases remaining between them.

This clone was observed a single time. The CDR3 DNA reads TGCGCCAGCCGGGGACAGACCTACGAGCAGTACTTC. Its protein product is CASRGQTYEQYF. The J gene is TRBJ2-7, the V gene TRBV4-3; 7 nucleotides align to TRBD1. Germline CDR1 LGHNA, CDR2 YSLEER. V shed 8 bases and J 2 bases; nucleotides not matched to a gene: 3. The CDR3 runs 12 residues.

The CDR3 sequence: CASRTGDQPQHF. CDR3 coding DNA: TGTGCCAGCCGTACAGGGGATCAGCCCCAGCATTTT. The chain carries TRBV28 and TRBJ1-5; 7 bases are a match to TRBD1. The V segment lost 8 bases and the J segment 5 bases; nucleotides outside the gene matches: 3. In germline, CDR1 is MDHEN, CDR2 SYDVKM. The CDR3 has 12 amino acids.

This clone has just a few counts. J is TRBJ1-1 and V is TRBV27; perhaps TRBD1 as D (5 bases). Germline V lookup: CDR1 MNHEY, CDR2 SMNVEV (reference sequence). V lost 3 bases and J lost 1, with 6 bases in between. The CDR3 totals 13 residues. CDR3 residues: CASSLTANTEAFF. DNA of the CDR3: TGTGCCAGCAGTTTGACAGCGAACACTGAAGCTTTCTTT.

This chain connects TRBV6-5 to TRBJ1-4, with D unclear. Germline CDR1 is MNHEY and CDR2 is SVGAGI. The length of the CDR3 is 14 residues. The V gene lost 6 bases and the J gene lost 0 bases, with 8 bases spanning the gap. CDR3 loop: CASSPRSTNEKLFF. CDR3 in DNA: TGTGCCAGCAGCCCGAGGTCAACTAATGAAAAACTGTTTTTT.

The chain combines TRBV19 with TRBJ1-1, with a tentative D call TRBD1 (6 bases). The CDR3 covers 14 residues. V was pared by 6 bases and J by 0 bases, with 11 bases between. Germline V gene sequence: CDR1 LNHDA, CDR2 SQIVND (reference sequence). CDR3 residues: CASRDSSMNTEAFF. CDR3 DNA: TGTGCCAGTAGGGACAGCTCTATGAACACTGAAGCTTTCTTT.

The chain couples TRBV30 to TRBJ1-1; TRBD1 aligns across 8 bases. The CDR3 is made up of 16 amino acids. V lost 1 base to trimming and J lost 0 bases; unmatched junction nucleotides: 7. Germline assignment: CDR1 GTSNPN and CDR2 SVGIG (reference sequence). In DNA, the CDR3 is TGTGCCTGGAGTGCCGACAGGGGAGGAATGAACACTGAAGCTTTCTTT. It translates to CAWSADRGGMNTEAFF.

J is TRBJ1-1 and V is TRBV6-1; D gene unclear. Trimming took off 6 bases at V and 1 base at J, with 9 bases between the two ends. The CDR3 runs to 13 residues. Germline CDR1 and CDR2: MNHNS and SASEGT. CDR3 sequence reads: CASRTSANTEAFF. Here the CDR3 DNA reads TGTGCCAGCAGGACTTCAGCGAACACTGAAGCTTTCTTT.

This chain links TRBV9 with TRBJ1-2, with 11 positions matching TRBD1. V lost 0 bases, J lost 3 bases, and 7 bases stayed unmatched. The CDR3 runs to 17 residues. Germline CDR1 SGDLS, CDR2 YYNGEE. The CDR3 sequence is CASSVGRTGGPDYGYTF. The CDR3 DNA sequence: TGTGCCAGCAGCGTAGGAAGGACAGGGGGCCCAGACTATGGCTACACCTTC.

The chain uses TRBV15 and TRBJ2-3; no reliable D call. The ends were cut back, 0 bases at V and 5 bases at J, with 12 bases in the middle. The V gene's germline CDR1 is LNHNV and CDR2 YYDKDF (reference sequence). The CDR3 sequence is 15 residues long. The CDR3 loop is CATSRDEVSLDTQYF. The CDR3 DNA sequence: TGTGCCACCAGCAGAGATGAAGTTAGTTTAGATACGCAGTATTTT.

V usage is TRBV5-1 and J usage is TRBJ1-2; TRBD1 matches 8 bases. After removal of 4 bases from V and 8 bases from J, the junction contained 7 bases not matched to a gene. Germline V CDR1 and CDR2: SGHRS, YFSETQ. The CDR3 runs to 13 residues. In DNA, the CDR3 is TGCGCCAGCAGCATCCTGACAGGGGAGGGCTACACCTTC. Residues: CASSILTGEGYTF.

This sequence joins TRBV5-1 and TRBJ2-5; 7 nucleotides agree with TRBD2. The ends lost 0 bases at V and 1 base at J; junction bases unmatched: 9. This CDR3 has 17 residues. CDR1 and CDR2 (germline): SGHRS, YFSETQ. Written as DNA, the CDR3 is TGCGCCAGCAGCTTGGGGTCGGGGAGGGCAAGCCAAGAGACCCAGTACTTC. Protein product: CASSLGSGRASQETQYF. Looking up the rest from reference TRBV5-1 and TRBJ2-5 gives the full variable domain: KAGVTQTPRYLIKTRGQQVTLSCSPISGHRSVSWYQQTPGQGLQFLFEYFSETQRNKGNFPGRFSGRQFSNSRSEMNVSTLELGDSALYLCASSLGSGRASQETQYFGPGTRLLVL.

In nucleotides, the CDR3 is TGTGCCAGCAGTGACGGACTAGCGGGCACAGATACGCAGTATTTT. Translated: CASSDGLAGTDTQYF. The chain carries TRBV27 and TRBJ2-3, with 10 bases identical to TRBD2. CDR3 length: 15 residues. CDR1 MNHEY and CDR2 SMNVEV come from the germline V gene (reference sequence). V lost 5 bases, J lost 1 base, and 3 bases stayed unmatched.

In this sample, this clone turned up once. The genes are TRBV18 and TRBJ1-6; no firm D call. V gave up 3 bases and J gave up 6 bases, with 12 bases separating them. Germline assignment: CDR1 KGHSH and CDR2 LQKENI. This CDR3 region has 15 residues. The CDR3 DNA is TGTGCCAGCTCACCTGGTTTAACCAGTAATTCACCCCTCCACTTT. Its protein product is CASSPGLTSNSPLHF.

CDR3 coding DNA: TGTGCCAGCAGCGTAGATTTAGCGGGGAGGGATGAGCAGTTCTTC. Amino acid sequence: CASSVDLAGRDEQFF. This rearrangement joins TRBV9 to TRBJ2-1; 8 bases map to TRBD2. V lost 0 bases to trimming and J lost 8 bases; unmatched junction nucleotides: 7. Per germline, CDR1 SGDLS and CDR2 YYNGEE. The CDR3 has 15 amino acids.

V and J are TRBV6-6 and TRBJ1-1, with TRBD1 matching 9 bases. The germline gives CDR1 MNHNY, CDR2 SVGAGI (reference sequence). The CDR3 consists of 14 residues. V was clipped by 6 bases and J by 2 bases; unmatched bases: 4. CDR3 in amino acids: CASSWTGDNTEAFF. The CDR3 DNA follows: TGTGCCAGCAGCTGGACAGGGGATAACACTGAAGCTTTCTTT.

This clone was recorded a few times. The V gene is TRBV18, the J gene TRBJ2-7; the match to TRBD2 covers 9 bases. Per the germline V gene, CDR1 is KGHSH and CDR2 is LQKENI. CDR3 size: 14 residues. J gave up 3 bases and V 5 bases, and 5 bases lay outside the gene matches. The CDR3 DNA is TGTGCCAGCTCAGAGACTAGCGGATACTACGAGCAGTACTTC. Its protein product is CASSETSGYYEQYF.

The genes are TRBV18 and TRBJ1-1, with D maybe TRBD1 (5 bases). Trimming took off 3 bases at V and 1 base at J, with 15 bases between the two ends. The CDR3 covers 16 residues. Per germline, CDR1 KGHSH and CDR2 LQKENI. The CDR3 bases are TGTGCCAGCTCACCCGTCGGCGGGACCGGGAACACTGAAGCTTTCTTT. Translated: CASSPVGGTGNTEAFF.

In its sample, this clone was seen once. The rearrangement joins TRBV18 to TRBJ1-2; 7 bases line up with TRBD1. CDR3 length: 18 amino acids. V lost 4 bases, J lost 2 bases, and 16 bases stayed unmatched. Per germline, CDR1 KGHSH and CDR2 LQKENI. CDR3 sequence (DNA): TGTGCCAGCTCACGGACACCGACTCGGGACAGTTTAAACTATGGCTACACCTTC. It translates to CASSRTPTRDSLNYGYTF.

V is TRBV5-4 and J is TRBJ1-3; possible D gene TRBD1, 5 bases. From germline, CDR1 is SGHNT and CDR2 YYREEE (reference sequence). The CDR3 loop spans 14 amino acids. Trimming removed 4 bases at V and 1 base at J, with 9 bases between. The CDR3 bases are TGTGCCAGCAGCCTCACAGGATCTGGAAACACCATATATTTT. It yields the protein CASSLTGSGNTIYF.

The chain joins TRBV18 to TRBJ2-1; 8 nucleotides match TRBD2. Germline V CDR1 and CDR2: KGHSH, LQKENI. V lost 0 bases to trimming and J lost 4 bases; unmatched junction nucleotides: 2. This CDR3 is 15 amino acids long. CDR3 DNA: TGTGCCAGCTCACCACCCGGCGGGGGGTACAATGAGCAGTTCTTC. It yields the protein CASSPPGGGYNEQFF.

The rearrangement joins TRBV6-1 to TRBJ2-5; TRBD1 might be the D (6 bases). Trimming shortened V by 2 bases and J by 5 bases, and 12 bases separated the two germline ends. The germline gives CDR1 MNHNS, CDR2 SASEGT. This CDR3 comprises 14 residues. CDR3 region: CASSERGRGETQYF. The DNA of the CDR3 is TGTGCCAGCAGTGAAAGGGGCAGGGGTGAGACCCAGTACTTC.